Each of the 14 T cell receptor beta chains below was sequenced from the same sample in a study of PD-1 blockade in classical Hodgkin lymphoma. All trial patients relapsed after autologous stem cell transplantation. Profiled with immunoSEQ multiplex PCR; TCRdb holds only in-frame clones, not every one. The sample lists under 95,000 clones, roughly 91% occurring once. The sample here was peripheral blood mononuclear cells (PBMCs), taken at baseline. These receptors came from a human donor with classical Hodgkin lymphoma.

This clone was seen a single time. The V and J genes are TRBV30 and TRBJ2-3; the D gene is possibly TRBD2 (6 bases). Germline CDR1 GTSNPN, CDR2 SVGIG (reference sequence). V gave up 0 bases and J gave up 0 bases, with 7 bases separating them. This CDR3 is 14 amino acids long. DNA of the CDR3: TGTGCCTGGAGTGTTGCGGGGAGCACAGATACGCAGTATTTT. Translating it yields CAWSVAGSTDTQYF.

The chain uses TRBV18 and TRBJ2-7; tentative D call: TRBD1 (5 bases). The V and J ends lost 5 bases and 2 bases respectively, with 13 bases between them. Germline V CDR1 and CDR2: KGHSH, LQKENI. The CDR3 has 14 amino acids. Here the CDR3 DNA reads TGTGCCAGCTCAGCCCCGACAGAGACCTACGAGCAGTACTTC. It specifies CASSAPTETYEQYF.

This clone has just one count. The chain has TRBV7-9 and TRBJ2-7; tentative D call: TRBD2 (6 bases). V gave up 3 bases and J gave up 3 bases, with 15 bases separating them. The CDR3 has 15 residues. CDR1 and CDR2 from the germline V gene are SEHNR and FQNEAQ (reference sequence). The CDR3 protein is CASSFGRGKGYEQYF. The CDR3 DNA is TGTGCCAGCAGCTTTGGGCGGGGTAAAGGCTACGAGCAGTACTTC.

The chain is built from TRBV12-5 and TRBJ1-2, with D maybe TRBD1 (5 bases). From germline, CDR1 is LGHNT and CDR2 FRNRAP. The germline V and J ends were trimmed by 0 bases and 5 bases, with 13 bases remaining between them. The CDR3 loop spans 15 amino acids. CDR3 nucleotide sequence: TGTGCTAGTGGTTTGGTACCTGGACACGGTTATGGCTACACCTTC. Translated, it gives CASGLVPGHGYGYTF.

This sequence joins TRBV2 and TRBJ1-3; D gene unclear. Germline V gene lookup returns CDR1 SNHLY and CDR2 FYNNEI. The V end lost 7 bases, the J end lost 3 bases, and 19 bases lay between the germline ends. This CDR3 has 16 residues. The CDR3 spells CASTSPPSLGGNTIYF. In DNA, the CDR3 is TGTGCCAGCACCTCGCCCCCCAGTTTGGGTGGAAACACCATATATTTT.

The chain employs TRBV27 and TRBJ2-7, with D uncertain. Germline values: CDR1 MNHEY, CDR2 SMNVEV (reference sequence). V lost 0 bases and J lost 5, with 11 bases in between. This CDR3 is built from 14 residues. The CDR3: CASSLSLDPNEQYF. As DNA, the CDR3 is TGTGCCAGCAGTTTATCATTGGATCCCAACGAGCAGTACTTC.

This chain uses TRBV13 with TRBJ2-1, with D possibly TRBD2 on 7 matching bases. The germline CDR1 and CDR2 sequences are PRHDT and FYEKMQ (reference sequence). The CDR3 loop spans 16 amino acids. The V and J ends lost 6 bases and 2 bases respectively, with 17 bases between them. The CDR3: CASSWRGPETYNEQFF. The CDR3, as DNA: TGTGCCAGCAGTTGGCGGGGGCCCGAAACCTACAATGAGCAGTTCTTC.

The CDR3 DNA is TGTGCCAGCAGTTTAGTAGCGGGAAACTACGAGCAGTACTTC. It specifies CASSLVAGNYEQYF. This rearrangement joins TRBV28 to TRBJ2-7; 8 nucleotides agree with TRBD2. CDR1 MDHEN and CDR2 SYDVKM come from the germline V gene. The CDR3 loop spans 14 amino acids. V gave up 2 bases and J gave up 3 bases; unmatched junction bases: 3. The full variable domain, completed using reference TRBV28 and TRBJ2-7, is DVKVTQSSRYLVKRTGEKVFLECVQDMDHENMFWYRQDPGLGLRLIYFSYDVKMKEKGDIPEGYSVSREKKERFSLILESASTNQTSMYLCASSLVAGNYEQYFGPGTRLTVT.

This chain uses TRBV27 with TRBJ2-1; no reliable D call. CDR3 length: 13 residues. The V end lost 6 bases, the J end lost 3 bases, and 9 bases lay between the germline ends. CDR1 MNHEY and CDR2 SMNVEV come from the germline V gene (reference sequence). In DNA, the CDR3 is TGTGCCAGCAGCCTTATCGACTACAATGAGCAGTTCTTC. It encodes CASSLIDYNEQFF.

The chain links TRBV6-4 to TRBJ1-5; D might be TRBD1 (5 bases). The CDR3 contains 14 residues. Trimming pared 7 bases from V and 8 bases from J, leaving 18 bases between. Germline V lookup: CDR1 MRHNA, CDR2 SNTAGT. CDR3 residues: CASMGRASIKPQHF. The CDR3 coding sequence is TGTGCCAGCATGGGCAGGGCCAGCATCAAGCCCCAGCATTTT.

In DNA, the CDR3 is TGTGCCAGCAGTGCGTTGGGGCCCGGGGAGCTGTTTTTT. The encoded protein is CASSALGPGELFF. The J gene is TRBJ2-2, the V gene TRBV2, with D tentatively TRBD1 (5 bases). V lost 4 bases to trimming and J lost 6 bases, with 9 bases between them. Germline V gives CDR1 SNHLY, CDR2 FYNNEI. The CDR3 is 13 residues long. The complete variable domain, with remaining parts taken from reference TRBV2 and TRBJ2-2, reads EPEVTQTPSHQVTQMGQEVILRCVPISNHLYFYWYRQILGQKVEFLVSFYNNEISEKSEIFDDQFSVERPDGSNFTLKIRSTKLEDSAMYFCASSALGPGELFFGEGSRLTVL.

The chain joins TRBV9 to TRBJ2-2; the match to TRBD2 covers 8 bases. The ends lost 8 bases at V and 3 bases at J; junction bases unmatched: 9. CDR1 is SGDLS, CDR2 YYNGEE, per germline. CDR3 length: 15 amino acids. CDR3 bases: TGTGCCAGTCGGGAGGGGTCGAAAGACACCGGGGAGCTGTTTTTT. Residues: CASREGSKDTGELFF.

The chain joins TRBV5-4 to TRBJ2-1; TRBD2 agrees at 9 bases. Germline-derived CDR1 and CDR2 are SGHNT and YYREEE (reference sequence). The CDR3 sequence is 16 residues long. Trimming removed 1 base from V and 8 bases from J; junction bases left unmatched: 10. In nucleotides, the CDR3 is TGTGCCAGCAGCTTGTATGGGTCGGGACTAGCACATGAGCAGTTCTTC. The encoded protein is CASSLYGSGLAHEQFF.

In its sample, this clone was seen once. In nucleotides, the CDR3 is TGTGCCAGCAGCCAAGATTTCGGTTCCGGAGCCTACGAGCAGTACTTC. It codes for CASSQDFGSGAYEQYF. The rearrangement joins TRBV4-2 to TRBJ2-7; D remains unclear. The germline V gene encodes CDR1 LGHNA and CDR2 YNFKEQ. Deletions cut 0 bases from V and 2 bases from J, with 14 bases between. The CDR3 contains 16 residues.